This TCR beta chain was identified during a study of T-cell reconstitution after alpha-beta-depleted transplantation in children. This clonotype was seen only a few times. Deletions cut 6 bases from V and 4 bases from J, with 9 bases between. The CDR3 loop spans 13 amino acids. Germline CDR1 and CDR2: WNHNN and SYGVQD (reference sequence). Molecular barcoding with unique molecular identifiers was used for the TCRbeta library. TCRdb re-derived calls from the PCR reads in MiXCR, one entry per CDR3 protein. The sample holds about 200,000 distinct CDR3 sequences, about 15% seen once. Sequencing was performed on PBMCs, mostly from graft donor cells, taken 360 days after TCRalphabeta/CD19-depleted stem cell transplant. This chain joins TRBV10-1 and TRBJ2-2; D uncertain. The origin of this receptor is a male patient aged 2-15 years who had a stem cell transplant for acute lymphoblastic leukemia, so the T cells may come from the graft donor. The chain's CDR3 is CASSPRFTGELFF. The CDR3 DNA reads TGCGCCAGCAGCCCCCGCTTCACCGGGGAGCTGTTTTTT.